What follows describes a single T cell receptor beta chain. Repertoires were generated with immunoSEQ multiplex PCR, while TCRdb's copy carries only in-frame clones and drops some. The sample holds fewer than 150,000 clones, around 92% seen once. Germline lookup yields CDR1 SEHNR and CDR2 FQNEAQ (reference sequence). The V segment lost 0 bases and the J segment 2 bases; nucleotides outside the gene matches: 6. The CDR3 consists of 17 residues. These data come from a study of T cell responses to AZD1222 COVID-19 vaccine. The sequence was collected from an adult in good health. The source was peripheral blood, collected on day 0 of AZD1222 vaccination. V is TRBV7-9 and J is TRBJ2-5; 10 bases match TRBD2. The CDR3 here is CASSLATLAGLQETQYF. CDR3 in DNA: TGTGCCAGCAGCTTAGCGACACTAGCGGGACTACAAGAGACCCAGTACTTC.